This TCR beta chain derives from a study of OX40 agonist ivuxolimab in advanced cancers. Study-level background: Ivuxolimab doses were 0.01, 0.1, 0.3, 1.5, 3 or 10 mg/kg every 2 weeks. Patients enrolled in dose escalation were diagnosed with hepatocellular carcinoma, melanoma, renal cell or head and neck cancer. A mean age of roughly 66 years, range about 20 to 79, was recorded, and approximately 80% were male. Study-wide findings and caveats: CD4+ and CD8+ blood T cells expanded clonally by week 6 at 0.1 to 3.0 mg/kg.

This clone was observed a few times. The antigen is unknown. The repertoire was sequenced with immunoSEQ multiplex PCR; TCRdb's copy has only in-frame clones and lacks some. The sample shows 55,000 to 80,000 clones, roughly 88% of them seen only once. In germline, CDR1 is MNHEY, CDR2 SMNVEV (reference sequence). The CDR3 is made up of 14 amino acids. V lost 4 bases and J 6 bases, leaving 15 bases between the germline ends. The chain links TRBV27 to TRBJ1-2; possible D gene TRBD1, 5 bases. This clonotype was obtained from an adult with an advanced solid tumor such as melanoma, head and neck, liver or kidney cancer. The sequencing used CD4+ or CD8+ T cells sorted from blood, collected in a trial of the OX40 agonist ivuxolimab. The CDR3 loop is CASSSYSYRNGYTF. The CDR3 DNA reads TGTGCCAGCAGTTCATATTCCTACAGGAATGGCTACACCTTC.